This section outlines one TCR beta chain sequence together with its context. What it binds is unknown. The data were taken from a study of cytomegalovirus exposure and HLA in healthy donors. Trimming stripped 5 bases from V and 1 base from J, with 11 bases between. The CDR3 loop spans 13 amino acids. The V gene's germline CDR1 is SQVTM and CDR2 ANQGSEA. Data came from immunoSEQ multiplex PCR; TCRdb stores just in-frame clones and leaves some out. The profile shows under 200,000 clones, around nine tenths of them singletons. Study observations and caveats: In a later analysis, first-cohort TCR clusters were found to tend to co-occur in the 130 or so validation repertoires.

The chain is built from TRBV29-1 and TRBJ1-1, with D possibly TRBD1 on 6 matching bases. Sequencing input: PBMCs. This sequence was found in a woman aged 18-29 years in good health and CMV-seronegative. This CDR3 reads CSVPRDKNTEAFF. The DNA for the CDR3 is TGCAGCGTTCCACGGGACAAGAACACTGAAGCTTTCTTT. The variable domain in full, with the rest retrieved from reference TRBV29-1 and TRBJ1-1, is SAVISQKPSRDICQRGTSLTIQCQVDSQVTMMFWYRQQPGQSLTLIATANQGSEATYESGFVIDKFPISRPNLTFSTLTVSNMSPEDSSIYLCSVPRDKNTEAFFGQGTRLTVV.